Shown below are 3 T cell receptor beta chains from a single sample sequenced in a study of T cell repertoires in cytomegalovirus infection. TCRdb re-derived calls from the reads in MiXCR, one entry per CDR3 protein. This table has approximately 630,000 distinct CDR3 sequences, 20% to 25% appearing once. Sequencing input: CD8+ T cells from PBMCs. These receptors were taken from a human donor in good health (CMV status not recorded). Some clones in this sample may be carry-over from other donors' samples.

The sample holds many counts of this clonotype. The chain has TRBV7-2 and TRBJ2-1, with TRBD2 matching 12 bases. The length of the CDR3 is 17 residues. The V gene end was trimmed by 4 bases and the J gene end by 2 bases; junction bases not matched to a gene: 6. Germline V CDR1 and CDR2: SGHTA, FQGNSA. CDR3 nucleotide sequence: TGTGCCAGCAGCTCTCTGACTAGCGGGGGCCCCTACAATGAGCAGTTCTTC. Protein sequence: CASSSLTSGGPYNEQFF.

V gene TRBV12-3 or TRBV12-4 combines with J gene TRBJ2-2; 13 bases fit TRBD2. The CDR3 extends over 17 amino acids. V shed 4 bases, J shed 0 bases, and the junction held 2 bases outside the gene matches. The CDR3 sequence is CASSSTSGGANTGELFF. CDR3 coding DNA: TGTGCCAGCAGTTCCACTAGCGGGGGGGCGAACACCGGGGAGCTGTTTTTT.

This rearrangement joins TRBV29-1 to TRBJ2-7, with D possibly matching TRBD1 (6 bases). The V gene lost 3 bases and the J gene lost 0 bases, with 18 bases spanning the gap. Germline V gives CDR1 SQVTM, CDR2 ANQGSEA. This CDR3 has 16 residues. This chain's CDR3 is CSVDSGDTGLSYEQYF. The CDR3 DNA sequence: TGCAGCGTTGATAGTGGGGACACCGGGCTCTCCTACGAGCAGTACTTC.